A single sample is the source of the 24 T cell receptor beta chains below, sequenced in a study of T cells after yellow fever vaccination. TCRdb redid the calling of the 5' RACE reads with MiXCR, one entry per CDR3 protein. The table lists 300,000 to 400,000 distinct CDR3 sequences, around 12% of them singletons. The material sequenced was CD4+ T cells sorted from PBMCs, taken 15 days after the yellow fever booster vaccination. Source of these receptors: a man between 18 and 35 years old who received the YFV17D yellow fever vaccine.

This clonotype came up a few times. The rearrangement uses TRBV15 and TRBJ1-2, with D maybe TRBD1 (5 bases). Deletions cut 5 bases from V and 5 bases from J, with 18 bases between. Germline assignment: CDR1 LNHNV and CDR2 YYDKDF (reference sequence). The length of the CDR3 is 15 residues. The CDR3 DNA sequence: TGTGCCACCAGCGGGAGTAAGGGGACCGGTTATGGCTACACCTTC. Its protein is CATSGSKGTGYGYTF.

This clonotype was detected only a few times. CDR3 DNA sequence: TGTGCCACCAACACACCGGGAACAGATGTTTCACCCCTCCACTTT. Its protein is CATNTPGTDVSPLHF. The chain recombines TRBV24-1 with TRBJ1-6; D gene uncertain. CDR3 size: 15 residues. Germline-derived CDR1 and CDR2 are KGHDR and SFDVKD. V lost 8 bases and J lost 9, with 19 bases in between.

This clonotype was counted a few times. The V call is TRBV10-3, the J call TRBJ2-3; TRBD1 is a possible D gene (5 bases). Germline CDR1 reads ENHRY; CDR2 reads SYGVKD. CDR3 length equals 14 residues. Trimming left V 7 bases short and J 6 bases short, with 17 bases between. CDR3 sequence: CAITVDISADTQYF. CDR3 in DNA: TGTGCCATCACTGTGGACATATCCGCCGATACGCAGTATTTT.

The CDR3 DNA follows: TGCAGTGCTGTTATTACTAGCGGGGCGGGGGGGACCCAGTACTTC. This gives the protein CSAVITSGAGGTQYF. V usage is TRBV20-1 and J usage is TRBJ2-5; 10 positions match TRBD2. The germline gives CDR1 DFQATT, CDR2 SNEGSKA (reference sequence). The CDR3 covers 15 residues. Unmatched junction bases numbered 13, after V lost 5 bases and J lost 7 bases.

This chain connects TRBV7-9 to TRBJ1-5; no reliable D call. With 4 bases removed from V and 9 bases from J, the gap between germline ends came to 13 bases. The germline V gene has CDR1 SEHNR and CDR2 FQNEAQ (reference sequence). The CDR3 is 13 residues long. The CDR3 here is CASSYDPGWPQHF. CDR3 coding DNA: TGTGCCAGCAGCTACGACCCAGGTTGGCCCCAGCATTTT.

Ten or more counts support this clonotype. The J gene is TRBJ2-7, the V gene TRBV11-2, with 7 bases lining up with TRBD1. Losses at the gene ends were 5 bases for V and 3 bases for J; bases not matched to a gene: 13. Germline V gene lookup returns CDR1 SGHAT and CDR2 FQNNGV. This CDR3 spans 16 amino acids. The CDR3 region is CASSPRAGGYFYEQYF. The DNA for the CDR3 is TGTGCCAGCAGCCCCCGGGCAGGGGGATATTTCTACGAGCAGTACTTC.

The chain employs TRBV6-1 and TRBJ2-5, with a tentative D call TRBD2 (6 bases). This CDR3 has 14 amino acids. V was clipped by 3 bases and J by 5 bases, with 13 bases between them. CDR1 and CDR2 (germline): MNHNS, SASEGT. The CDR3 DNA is TGTGCCAGCAGTGACTCGACTAGAGATGAGACCCAGTACTTC. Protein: CASSDSTRDETQYF.

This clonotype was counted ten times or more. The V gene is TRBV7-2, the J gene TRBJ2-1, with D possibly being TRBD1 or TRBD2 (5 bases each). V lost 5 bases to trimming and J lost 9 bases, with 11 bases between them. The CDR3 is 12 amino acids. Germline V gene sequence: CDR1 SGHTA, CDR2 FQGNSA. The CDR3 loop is CASSPRGAEQFF. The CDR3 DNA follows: TGTGCCAGCAGCCCCCGAGGGGCTGAGCAGTTCTTC.

This CDR3 is CSVAGGPYEQYV. CDR3 DNA: TGCAGTGTAGCGGGGGGGCCTTACGAGCAGTACGTC. V and J are TRBV20-1 and TRBJ2-7; 11 nucleotides agree with TRBD2. V lost 7 bases to trimming and J lost 4 bases; unmatched junction nucleotides: 3. This CDR3 contains 12 residues. Germline V gene data show CDR1 as DFQATT and CDR2 as SNEGSKA (reference sequence).

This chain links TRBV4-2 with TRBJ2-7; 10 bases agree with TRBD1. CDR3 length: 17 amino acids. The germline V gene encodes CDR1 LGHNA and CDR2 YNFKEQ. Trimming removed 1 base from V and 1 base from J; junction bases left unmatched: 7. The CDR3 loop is CASSQAQGQGVSYEQYF. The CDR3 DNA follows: TGTGCCAGCAGCCAAGCACAAGGACAGGGGGTTTCCTACGAGCAGTACTTC.

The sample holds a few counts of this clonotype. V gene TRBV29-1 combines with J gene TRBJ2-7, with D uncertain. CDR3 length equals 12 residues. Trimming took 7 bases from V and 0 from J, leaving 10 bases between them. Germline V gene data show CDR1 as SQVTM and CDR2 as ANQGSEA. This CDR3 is CSGTLSSYEQYF. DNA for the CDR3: TGCAGCGGCACATTGAGCTCCTACGAGCAGTACTTC.

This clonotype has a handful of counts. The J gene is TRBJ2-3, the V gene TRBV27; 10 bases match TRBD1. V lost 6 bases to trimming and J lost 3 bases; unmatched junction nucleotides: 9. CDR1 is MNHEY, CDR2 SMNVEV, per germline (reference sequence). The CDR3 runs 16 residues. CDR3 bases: TGTGCCAGCAGGCGCGCCGGGACAGGGGAGACAGATACGCAGTATTTT. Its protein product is CASRRAGTGETDTQYF.

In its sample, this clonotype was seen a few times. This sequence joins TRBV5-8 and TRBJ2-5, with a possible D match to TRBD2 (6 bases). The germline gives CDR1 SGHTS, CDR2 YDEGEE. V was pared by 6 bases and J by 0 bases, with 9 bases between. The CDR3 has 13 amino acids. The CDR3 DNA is TGTGCCAGCACGGGGGTTTACCAAGAGACCCAGTACTTC. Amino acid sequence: CASTGVYQETQYF.

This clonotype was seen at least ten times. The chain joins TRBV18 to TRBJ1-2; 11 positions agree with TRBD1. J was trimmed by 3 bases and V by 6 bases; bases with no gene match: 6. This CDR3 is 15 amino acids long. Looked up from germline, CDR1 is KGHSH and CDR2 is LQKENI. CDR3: CASSQGQGAYYGYTF. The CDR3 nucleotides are TGTGCCAGCTCCCAAGGACAGGGGGCGTACTATGGCTACACCTTC.

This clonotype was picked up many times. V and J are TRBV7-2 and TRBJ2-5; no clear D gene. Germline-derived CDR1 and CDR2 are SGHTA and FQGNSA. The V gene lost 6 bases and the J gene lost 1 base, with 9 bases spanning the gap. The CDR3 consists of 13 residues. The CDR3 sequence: CASSFRGQETQYF. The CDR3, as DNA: TGTGCCAGCAGTTTTCGTGGCCAAGAGACCCAGTACTTC.

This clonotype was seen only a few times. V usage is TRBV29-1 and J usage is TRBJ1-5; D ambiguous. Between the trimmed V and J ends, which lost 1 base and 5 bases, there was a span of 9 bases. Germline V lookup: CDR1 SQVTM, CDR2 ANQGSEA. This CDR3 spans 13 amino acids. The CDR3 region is CSVEGGIDQPQHF. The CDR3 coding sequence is TGCAGCGTTGAAGGAGGCATCGATCAGCCCCAGCATTTT.

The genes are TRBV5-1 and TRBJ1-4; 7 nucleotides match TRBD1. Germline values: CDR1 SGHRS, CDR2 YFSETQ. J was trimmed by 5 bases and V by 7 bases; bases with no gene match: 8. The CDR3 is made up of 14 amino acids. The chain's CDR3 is CASCYSGQNEKLFF. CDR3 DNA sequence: TGCGCCAGCTGTTATTCGGGACAGAATGAAAAACTGTTTTTT.

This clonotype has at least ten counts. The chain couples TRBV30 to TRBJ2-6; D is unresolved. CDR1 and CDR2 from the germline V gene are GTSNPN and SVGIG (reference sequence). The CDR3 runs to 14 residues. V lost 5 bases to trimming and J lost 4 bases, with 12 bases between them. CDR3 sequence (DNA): TGTGCCTGGGGGCTTACCGGGGGGGCCAACGTCCTGACTTTC. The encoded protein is CAWGLTGGANVLTF.

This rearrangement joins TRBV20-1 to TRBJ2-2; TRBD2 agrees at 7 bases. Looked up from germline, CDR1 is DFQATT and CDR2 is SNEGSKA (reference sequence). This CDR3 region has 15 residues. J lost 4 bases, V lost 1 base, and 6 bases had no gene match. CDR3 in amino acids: CSARGPGRGTGELFF. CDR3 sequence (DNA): TGCAGTGCTAGAGGCCCGGGGAGGGGCACCGGGGAGCTGTTTTTT.

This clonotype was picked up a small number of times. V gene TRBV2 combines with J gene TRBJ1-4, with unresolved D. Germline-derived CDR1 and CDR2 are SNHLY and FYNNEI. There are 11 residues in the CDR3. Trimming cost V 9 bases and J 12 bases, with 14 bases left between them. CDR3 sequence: CASGRLGELFF. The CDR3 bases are TGTGCCAGTGGTAGACTGGGAGAACTGTTTTTT.

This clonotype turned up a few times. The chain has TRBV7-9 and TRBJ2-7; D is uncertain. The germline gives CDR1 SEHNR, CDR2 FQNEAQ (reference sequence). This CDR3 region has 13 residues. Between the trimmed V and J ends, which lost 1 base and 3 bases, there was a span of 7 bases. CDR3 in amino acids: CASSLEGFYEQYV. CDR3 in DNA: TGTGCCAGCAGCTTAGAGGGTTTCTACGAGCAGTACGTC.

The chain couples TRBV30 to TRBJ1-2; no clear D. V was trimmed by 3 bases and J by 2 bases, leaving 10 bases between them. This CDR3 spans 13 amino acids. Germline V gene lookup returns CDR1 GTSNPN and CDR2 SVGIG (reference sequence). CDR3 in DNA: TGTGCCTGGAGAAGACCCAACAACTATGGCTACACCTTC. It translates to CAWRRPNNYGYTF.

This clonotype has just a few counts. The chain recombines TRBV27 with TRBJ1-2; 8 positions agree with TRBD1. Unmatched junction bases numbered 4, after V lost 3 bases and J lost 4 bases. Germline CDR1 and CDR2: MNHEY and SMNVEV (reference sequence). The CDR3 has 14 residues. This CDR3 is CASSLTGDAYGYTF. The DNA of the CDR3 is TGTGCCAGCAGTTTGACAGGGGATGCCTATGGCTACACCTTC.

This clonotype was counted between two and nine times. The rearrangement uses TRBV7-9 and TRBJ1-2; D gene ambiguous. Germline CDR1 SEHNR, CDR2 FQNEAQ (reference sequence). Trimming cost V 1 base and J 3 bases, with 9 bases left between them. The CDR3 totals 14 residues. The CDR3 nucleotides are TGTGCCAGCAGCTTAGGTCAGAATGACTATGGCTACACCTTC. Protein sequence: CASSLGQNDYGYTF.